One sample yielded the 32 T cell receptor beta chains listed below, sequenced in a study of shared clonotypes between healthy human individuals (dated by TCRdb to about 2020). Receptors were amplified or captured by the immunoSEQ multiplex PCR assay. As stored in TCRdb, this immuneACCESS dataset retains in-frame rearrangements with V and J assigned. A fraction of the clones does not appear; measured against another copy, unresolved V genes explain less than half of the discrepancy, and the remainder lacks a known reason. In all, the sample holds approximately 2.5 million clones, and 93% of those were seen once. The ten largest clonotypes hold 0.36% of the sample. Sequencing was performed on naive CD4+ T cells from PBMCs. The cell subset or site label on this specimen signifies: CD45RA+ positively selected. These receptors came from a man in his late teens or twenties in good health. Some clones in this sample may be carry-over from other donors' samples.

This chain uses TRBV7-3 with TRBJ2-2; D gene uncertain. CDR1 SGHTA and CDR2 FQGTGA come from the germline V gene. The CDR3 length is 16 residues. The germline V and J ends were trimmed by 1 base and 0 bases, with 9 bases remaining between them. The CDR3 sequence: CASSLNSLPNTGELFF. DNA of the CDR3: TGTGCCAGCAGCTTAAACTCGCTGCCGAACACCGGGGAGCTGTTTTTT.

The chain is built from TRBV28 and TRBJ1-2; no clear D. The CDR3 has 13 residues. Trimming shortened V by 4 bases and J by 8 bases, and 14 bases separated the two germline ends. Per germline, CDR1 MDHEN and CDR2 SYDVKM. The CDR3 DNA reads as TGTGCCAGCAGTTGGCGAGAGGCTAGCGGCTACACCTTC. Protein product: CASSWREASGYTF.

The rearrangement uses TRBV27 and TRBJ2-5; 9 positions match TRBD2. Germline V gives CDR1 MNHEY, CDR2 SMNVEV (reference sequence). V was clipped by 6 bases and J by 2 bases; unmatched bases: 4. The CDR3 extends over 14 amino acids. In DNA form, the CDR3 reads TGTGCCAGCAGGGGACTAGCTTCACAAGAGACCCAGTACTTC. As protein: CASRGLASQETQYF.

V is TRBV6-1 and J is TRBJ2-7; no definite D call. Between the trimmed V and J ends, which lost 6 bases and 1 base, there was a span of 7 bases. This CDR3 has 12 residues. CDR1 is MNHNS and CDR2 is SASEGT in the germline V gene. The CDR3 DNA reads as TGTGCCAGCAGGGCTTTTTCCTACGAGCAGTACTTC. Translation: CASRAFSYEQYF.

The rearrangement links TRBV4-1 to TRBJ2-1, with a possible D match to TRBD2 (6 bases). CDR3 length: 15 residues. V was cut by 2 bases and J by 9 bases, with 17 bases left in between. Germline loops: CDR1 MGHRA, CDR2 YSYEKL. Here the CDR3 DNA reads TGCGCCAGCAGCCAATCCCCCGCTAGCGTGCGTGAGCAGTTCTTC. Residues: CASSQSPASVREQFF.

This chain links TRBV14 with TRBJ2-3; possible D gene TRBD1, 6 bases. The CDR3 contains 16 residues. Trimming pared 2 bases from V and 5 bases from J, leaving 17 bases between. Germline CDR1 reads SGHDN; CDR2 reads FVKESK. The CDR3 DNA follows: TGTGCCAGCAGCCAACCACAGGGTTCCGATAGAGATACGCAGTATTTT. It is translated as CASSQPQGSDRDTQYF.

The chain employs TRBV7-8 and TRBJ1-5; TRBD1 agrees at 9 bases. Germline V lookup: CDR1 SGHVS, CDR2 FQNEAQ. With 5 bases clipped from V and 0 bases from J, the junction kept 8 bases outside the gene matches. The CDR3 is 17 amino acids. In nucleotides, the CDR3 is TGTGCCAGCAGCCCCGGGACAGGGATTTATAGCAATCAGCCCCAGCATTTT. This gives the protein CASSPGTGIYSNQPQHF.

The rearrangement joins TRBV7-2 to TRBJ2-5; 8 nucleotides align to TRBD2. Germline V gives CDR1 SGHTA, CDR2 FQGNSA. The CDR3 contains 15 residues. V lost 0 bases and J lost 5; bases outside the gene matches: 5. CDR3 in amino acids: CASSLASGRGETQYF. The CDR3, as DNA: TGTGCCAGCAGCTTAGCGAGCGGGAGAGGCGAGACCCAGTACTTC.

The gene calls are TRBV7-2 and TRBJ1-1, with D uncertain. The CDR3 runs to 13 residues. Germline CDR1 reads SGHTA; CDR2 reads FQGNSA. V dropped 11 bases and J dropped 4 bases, with 17 bases sitting between them. CDR3 coding DNA: TGTGCCTCATCTGGAGCCTTGCGCACTGAAGCTTTCTTT. Its protein is CASSGALRTEAFF.

This rearrangement joins TRBV6-5 to TRBJ1-2; D unclear. This CDR3 comprises 13 residues. Trimming took off 5 bases at V and 5 bases at J, with 12 bases between the two ends. Per the germline V gene, CDR1 is MNHEY and CDR2 is SVGAGI. The CDR3 protein is CASSASGGYGYTF. The CDR3 DNA is TGTGCCAGCAGTGCCTCTGGAGGATATGGCTACACCTTC.

The chain employs TRBV15 and TRBJ1-2; 12 bases are a match to TRBD1. The CDR3 has 15 residues. V trimming: 4 bases; J trimming: 6 bases; junction bases outside the gene matches: 6. In germline, CDR1 is LNHNV, CDR2 YYDKDF (reference sequence). CDR3 sequence: CATSTAGQGANGYTF. Written as DNA, the CDR3 is TGTGCCACCAGCACCGCGGGACAGGGGGCAAATGGCTACACCTTC.

The chain employs TRBV5-1 and TRBJ2-3, with D unclear. The CDR3 loop spans 16 amino acids. The V end was cut by 3 bases, the J end by 0 bases, with 14 bases between. Germline CDR1 and CDR2: SGHRS and YFSETQ. In DNA, the CDR3 is TGCGCCAGCAGCTCCGGAACAGACTCTAGCACAGATACGCAGTATTTT. This translates into CASSSGTDSSTDTQYF.

The chain is built from TRBV28 and TRBJ1-5; D is uncertain. The ends were cut back, 9 bases at V and 6 bases at J, with 15 bases in the middle. CDR1 and CDR2 (germline): MDHEN, SYDVKM. This CDR3 region has 13 residues. The CDR3 coding sequence is TGTGCCAGTCTAGGGAGGGCGGCTCAGCCCCAGCATTTT. This codes for CASLGRAAQPQHF.

The chain has TRBV5-6 and TRBJ2-7; D uncertain. V lost 1 base to trimming and J lost 3 bases, with 5 bases between them. The CDR3 covers 12 residues. Germline-derived CDR1 and CDR2 are SGHDT and YYEEEE. The CDR3 bases are TGTGCCAGCAGCTTGACCGACTACGAGCAGTACTTC. It encodes CASSLTDYEQYF.

This chain links TRBV4-1 with TRBJ2-1; D is possibly TRBD1 or TRBD2 (5 bases each). The V end was cut by 7 bases, the J end by 7 bases, with 14 bases between. Germline lookup yields CDR1 MGHRA and CDR2 YSYEKL. This CDR3 contains 13 residues. The CDR3 DNA sequence: TGCGCCAGCACGGGGCCATTACAGAATGAGCAGTTCTTC. Translating gives CASTGPLQNEQFF.

V usage is TRBV7-8 and J usage is TRBJ2-3; no reliable D call. Germline V lookup: CDR1 SGHVS, CDR2 FQNEAQ. Trimming removed 1 base from V and 2 bases from J, with 25 bases in between. CDR3 length equals 20 residues. The CDR3 DNA is TGTGCCAGCAGCTTAGTCGCTCGGCTCGAATCAGAACCTAACACAGATACGCAGTATTTT. Its protein product is CASSLVARLESEPNTDTQYF.

This rearrangement joins TRBV30 to TRBJ1-2; a possible D gene is TRBD1 (6 bases). This CDR3 is 15 amino acids long. Germline values: CDR1 GTSNPN, CDR2 SVGIG (reference sequence). Trimming shortened V by 0 bases and J by 4 bases, and 15 bases separated the two germline ends. The CDR3 loop reads CAWSVTWGRGYGYTF. The CDR3 bases are TGTGCCTGGAGTGTAACTTGGGGGCGCGGCTATGGCTACACCTTC.

V usage is TRBV11-3 and J usage is TRBJ2-1; TRBD2 might be the D (6 bases). CDR3 length equals 14 residues. Germline V CDR1 and CDR2: SGHNT, YENEEA. The V and J ends lost 1 base and 6 bases respectively, with 10 bases between them. The CDR3 DNA is TGTGCCAGCAGCTTAGTCGGGGGATTCAATGAGCAGTTCTTC. Translation: CASSLVGGFNEQFF.

The genes are TRBV7-2 and TRBJ1-6, with D uncertain. Germline CDR1 reads SGHTA; CDR2 reads FQGNSA. Trimming took 5 bases from V and 7 from J, leaving 18 bases between them. This CDR3 region has 16 residues. The CDR3 nucleotides are TGTGCCAGCAGCCCCGAACCGGGCGGGAAGAATTCACCCCTCCACTTT. It translates to CASSPEPGGKNSPLHF.

The chain is built from TRBV5-1 and TRBJ2-7; D unresolved. Germline-derived CDR1 and CDR2 are SGHRS and YFSETQ. The CDR3 runs to 13 residues. V dropped 0 bases and J dropped 6 bases, with 10 bases sitting between them. CDR3 coding DNA: TGCGCCAGCAGCTTGGGGGCACCTCTCGAGCAGTACTTC. It yields the protein CASSLGAPLEQYF.

This clone is a singleton in its sample. The V call is TRBV19, the J call TRBJ2-3; TRBD1 or TRBD2 may be the D gene (7 bases each). The CDR3 runs 16 residues. Germline CDR1 is LNHDA and CDR2 is SQIVND (reference sequence). Trimming removed 7 bases from V and 0 bases from J, with 17 bases in between. The CDR3 spells CASKPPGGASTDTQYF. The DNA of the CDR3 is TGTGCCAGTAAGCCTCCAGGGGGGGCTAGCACAGATACGCAGTATTTT.

V and J are TRBV27 and TRBJ2-5; D is uncertain. The last part of the DNA fits TRBJ2-7 better; the J call may be wrong. CDR3 length equals 11 residues. Per germline, CDR1 MNHEY and CDR2 SMNVEV (reference sequence). The CDR3: CASRKAHEQYF. The CDR3 region has the DNA TGTGCCAGCCGCAAGGCCCACGAGCAGTACTTC.

The chain recombines TRBV30 with TRBJ1-1, with D unclear. Trimming took 5 bases from V and 5 from J, leaving 12 bases between them. From germline, CDR1 is GTSNPN and CDR2 SVGIG (reference sequence). The CDR3 has 12 amino acids. As DNA, the CDR3 is TGTGCCTGGTCGTCCTGGGTAACTGAAGCTTTCTTT. This codes for CAWSSWVTEAFF. The full variable domain, with the rest looked up from reference TRBV30 and TRBJ1-1, is SQTIHQWPATLVQPVGSPLSLECTVEGTSNPNLYWYRQAAGRGLQLLFYSVGIGQISSEVPQNLSASRPQDRQFILSSKKLLLSDSGFYLCAWSSWVTEAFFGQGTRLTVV.

The J gene is TRBJ2-3, the V gene TRBV19; 8 bases are shared with TRBD2. Germline V gives CDR1 LNHDA, CDR2 SQIVND (reference sequence). The V and J ends lost 4 bases and 0 bases, in that order; junction bases with no gene match: 3. This CDR3 is 15 amino acids long. The CDR3 bases are TGTGCCAGTAGTAAAGGGACTAGGAGCACAGATACGCAGTATTTT. Amino acids: CASSKGTRSTDTQYF.

This rearrangement joins TRBV5-1 to TRBJ2-7, with TRBD2 matching 7 bases. CDR3 size: 16 residues. V shed 5 bases, J shed 3 bases, and the junction held 14 bases outside the gene matches. CDR1 is SGHRS and CDR2 is YFSETQ in the germline V gene. This CDR3 reads CASRWSSGTFGYEQYF. The DNA for the CDR3 is TGCGCCAGCAGATGGTCCAGCGGGACGTTCGGCTACGAGCAGTACTTC.

This chain joins TRBV19 and TRBJ2-6; 7 nucleotides line up with TRBD2. The CDR3 has 17 amino acids. Germline V gene data show CDR1 as LNHDA and CDR2 as SQIVND (reference sequence). V lost 4 bases and J lost 0; bases outside the gene matches: 6. CDR3 region: CASSTGAGTSGANVLTF. CDR3 DNA sequence: TGTGCCAGTAGTACGGGAGCGGGGACCTCTGGGGCCAACGTCCTGACTTTC. Full variable domain (missing parts from reference TRBV19 and TRBJ2-6): DGGITQSPKYLFRKEGQNVTLSCEQNLNHDAMYWYRQDPGQGLRLIYYSQIVNDFQKGDIAEGYSVSREKKESFPLTVTSAQKNPTAFYLCASSTGAGTSGANVLTFGAGSRLTVL.

This sequence joins TRBV2 and TRBJ1-2; TRBD1 is a possible D gene (6 bases). The germline gives CDR1 SNHLY, CDR2 FYNNEI. The CDR3 contains 11 residues. Deletions cut 8 bases from V and 5 bases from J, with 9 bases between. The CDR3 DNA follows: TGTGCCAGCGTCAGGGGTTATGGCTACACCTTC. Protein product: CASVRGYGYTF.

The chain couples TRBV6-1 to TRBJ2-5; 8 bases are shared with TRBD2. Losses at the gene ends were 2 bases for V and 2 bases for J; bases not matched to a gene: 4. The CDR3 length is 15 residues. Germline loops: CDR1 MNHNS, CDR2 SASEGT. CDR3 bases: TGTGCCAGCAGTGAACGGGCTAGCGGGCAAGAGACCCAGTACTTC. It is translated as CASSERASGQETQYF.

J is TRBJ2-7 and V is TRBV5-5; TRBD1 agrees at 7 bases. After removal of 4 bases from V and 6 bases from J, the junction contained 10 bases not matched to a gene. Germline V gene sequence: CDR1 SGHKS, CDR2 YYEKEE (reference sequence). The CDR3 has 14 residues. Here the CDR3 DNA reads TGTGCCAGCAGCCCCCGGGACAGAAGACCCGAGCAGTACTTC. Translation: CASSPRDRRPEQYF.

The rearrangement joins TRBV28 to TRBJ1-5, with 12 nucleotides matching TRBD1. The CDR3 consists of 16 residues. Germline assignment: CDR1 MDHEN and CDR2 SYDVKM. Trimming removed 1 base from V and 5 bases from J; junction bases left unmatched: 3. For the CDR3, the DNA is TGTGCCAGCAGTTTATCGGGACAGGGGGCTTATCAGCCCCAGCATTTT. Translating gives CASSLSGQGAYQPQHF.

The chain has TRBV28 and TRBJ1-4; no firm D call. Germline lookup yields CDR1 MDHEN and CDR2 SYDVKM. The CDR3 covers 13 residues. The V and J ends lost 4 bases and 7 bases respectively, with 10 bases between them. CDR3 sequence (DNA): TGTGCCAGCAGTTCCACAAGGACTGAAAAACTGTTTTTT. The encoded protein is CASSSTRTEKLFF. Together with reference TRBV28 and TRBJ1-4, the CDR3 gives the full variable domain: DVKVTQSSRYLVKRTGEKVFLECVQDMDHENMFWYRQDPGLGLRLIYFSYDVKMKEKGDIPEGYSVSREKKERFSLILESASTNQTSMYLCASSSTRTEKLFFGSGTQLSVL.

V usage is TRBV4-1 and J usage is TRBJ2-7, with 7 bases aligning to TRBD2. The CDR3 spans 14 residues. In germline, CDR1 is MGHRA, CDR2 YSYEKL. Trimming cost V 1 base and J 7 bases; bases outside gene matches: 7. CDR3 residues: CASSQVGGSREQYF. Here the CDR3 DNA reads TGCGCCAGCAGCCAAGTCGGCGGGAGCCGAGAGCAGTACTTC.